One sample yielded the 20 T cell receptor beta chains listed below, sequenced in a study of cytomegalovirus exposure and HLA in healthy donors. Vbeta (60) and Jbeta (13) primers were used in the PCR. The protocol was immunoSEQ multiplex PCR, while the TCRdb copy is restricted to in-frame clones and leaves out a portion. This sample has over 100,000 clones, with about three fifths found just once. The sequencing input was PBMCs. The source is a human donor in good health.

The rearrangement uses TRBV30 and TRBJ2-1; 10 bases align to TRBD1. V shed 4 bases, J shed 5 bases, and the junction held 5 bases outside the gene matches. The CDR3 length is 14 residues. Germline-derived CDR1 and CDR2 are GTSNPN and SVGIG (reference sequence). CDR3 in DNA: TGTGCCTGGATGGCCGGGACAGGGGACAATGAGCAGTTCTTC. Translated: CAWMAGTGDNEQFF.

The J gene is TRBJ1-1, the V gene TRBV7-3; the D is unclear. Trimming took off 0 bases at V and 4 bases at J, with 18 bases between the two ends. The V gene's germline CDR1 is SGHTA and CDR2 FQGTGA. This CDR3 spans 17 amino acids. The CDR3 region is CASSLTPSFGVSTEAFF. The DNA for the CDR3 is TGTGCCAGCAGCTTAACTCCTTCTTTCGGGGTTTCCACTGAAGCTTTCTTT.

The chain combines TRBV10-3 with TRBJ2-2; the D is unclear. The germline gives CDR1 ENHRY, CDR2 SYGVKD. The CDR3 consists of 11 residues. With 4 bases removed from V and 7 bases from J, the gap between germline ends came to 4 bases. The DNA of the CDR3 is TGTGCCATCAGTGCGGGCGGGGAGCTGTTTTTT. Protein product: CAISAGGELFF.

The chain joins TRBV4-2 to TRBJ2-1; 11 positions match TRBD2. CDR1 LGHNA and CDR2 YNFKEQ come from the germline V gene. V shed 1 base, J shed 4 bases, and the junction held 3 bases outside the gene matches. CDR3 size: 16 residues. DNA for the CDR3: TGTGCCAGCAGCCAAGTAAGGACTAGCGGGTACAATGAGCAGTTCTTC. Protein product: CASSQVRTSGYNEQFF.

CDR3 bases: TGTGCCAGCAGCCCCAGCGGGACGGGCCGCGGGGAGCTGTTTTTT. Amino acids: CASSPSGTGRGELFF. The chain is built from TRBV7-6 and TRBJ2-2; TRBD2 agrees at 7 bases. The CDR3 has 15 residues. The germline V gene has CDR1 SGHVS and CDR2 FNYEAQ. V lost 5 bases to trimming and J lost 7 bases; unmatched junction nucleotides: 10.

The chain uses TRBV30 and TRBJ2-1; 9 nucleotides align to TRBD2. V gave up 2 bases and J gave up 6 bases; unmatched junction bases: 5. The CDR3 sequence is 14 residues long. Germline lookup yields CDR1 GTSNPN and CDR2 SVGIG (reference sequence). The CDR3, as DNA: TGTGCCTGGAGTAAACTAGCGGGCCGCAATGAGCAGTTCTTC. Its translation is CAWSKLAGRNEQFF. Together with reference TRBV30 and TRBJ2-1, the CDR3 gives the full variable domain: SQTIHQWPATLVQPVGSPLSLECTVEGTSNPNLYWYRQAAGRGLQLLFYSVGIGQISSEVPQNLSASRPQDRQFILSSKKLLLSDSGFYLCAWSKLAGRNEQFFGPGTRLTVL.

This chain links TRBV6-5 with TRBJ2-7; 12 bases agree with TRBD2. The length of the CDR3 is 16 residues. Unmatched junction bases numbered 12, after V lost 0 bases and J lost 12 bases. CDR1 and CDR2 from the germline V gene are MNHEY and SVGAGI. The DNA for the CDR3 is TGTGCCAGCAGTTACTCCGTTGAGACTAGCGGGGGATGGTGGTACTTC. This sequence encodes CASSYSVETSGGWWYF.

This chain links TRBV6-5 with TRBJ2-7; possible D gene TRBD1, 6 bases. Germline V gives CDR1 MNHEY, CDR2 SVGAGI. With 4 bases removed from V and 0 bases from J, the gap between germline ends came to 10 bases. This CDR3 contains 14 residues. The DNA of the CDR3 is TGTGCCAGCAGTTTCCGGACAGACTCCTACGAGCAGTACTTC. It specifies CASSFRTDSYEQYF.

The genes are TRBV28 and TRBJ2-4; 12 nucleotides line up with TRBD2. CDR1 is MDHEN and CDR2 is SYDVKM in the germline V gene. With V trimmed by 7 bases and J by 0 bases, 7 bases remained unmatched. The CDR3 loop spans 17 amino acids. The CDR3 loop reads CASNELAGGVAKNIQYF. In DNA form, the CDR3 reads TGTGCCAGCAACGAGCTAGCGGGAGGGGTAGCCAAAAACATTCAGTACTTC.

This chain uses TRBV4-1 with TRBJ2-6; D is unresolved. CDR3 size: 16 residues. CDR1 is MGHRA, CDR2 YSYEKL, per germline. Trimming removed 1 base from V and 0 bases from J, with 7 bases in between. CDR3 sequence: CASSQVGSSGANVLTF. CDR3 DNA sequence: TGCGCCAGCAGCCAAGTGGGCAGCTCTGGGGCCAACGTCCTGACTTTC.

The chain has TRBV6-6 and TRBJ1-1; weak D call: TRBD1 (5 bases). V gave up 6 bases and J gave up 11 bases, with 22 bases separating them. The CDR3 covers 14 residues. Germline values: CDR1 MNHNY, CDR2 SVGAGI (reference sequence). CDR3 DNA sequence: TGTGCCAGCAGGGAGAGACAGTCCGCCGAAGGGGCTTTCTTT. This codes for CASRERQSAEGAFF.

The rearrangement links TRBV7-8 to TRBJ2-3; 14 positions agree with TRBD2. Germline lookup yields CDR1 SGHVS and CDR2 FQNEAQ. V dropped 5 bases and J dropped 4; count of bases not matched to a gene: 8. The CDR3 consists of 17 residues. CDR3 sequence reads: CASSARLAGGSADTQYF. The DNA for the CDR3 is TGTGCCAGCAGCGCCCGACTAGCGGGAGGGTCGGCAGATACGCAGTATTTT.

This clone came up a few times. The chain couples TRBV7-9 to TRBJ2-7; D perhaps matches TRBD2 (5 bases). Trimming cost V 7 bases and J 1 base, with 11 bases left between them. The CDR3 totals 13 residues. Germline V gene lookup returns CDR1 SEHNR and CDR2 FQNEAQ (reference sequence). Written as DNA, the CDR3 is TGTGCCAGCACCCCCGGACTGTCCTACGAGCAGTACTTC. Protein: CASTPGLSYEQYF.

The chain couples TRBV19 to TRBJ2-1; 8 nucleotides line up with TRBD2. This CDR3 spans 15 amino acids. Germline loops: CDR1 LNHDA, CDR2 SQIVND (reference sequence). V shed 2 bases and J 2 bases; nucleotides not matched to a gene: 2. The CDR3 region is CASSIMGLAYNEQFF. CDR3 coding DNA: TGTGCCAGTAGTATAATGGGACTAGCCTACAATGAGCAGTTCTTC.

The rearrangement uses TRBV6-5 and TRBJ2-4; D ambiguous. CDR1 is MNHEY and CDR2 is SVGAGI in the germline V gene. This CDR3 region has 15 residues. V was pared by 6 bases and J by 4 bases, with 16 bases between. CDR3 in amino acids: CASRSLESGKNIQYF. CDR3 coding DNA: TGTGCCAGCAGGTCCCTGGAGTCCGGAAAAAACATTCAGTACTTC.

This clone was recorded a few times. The chain couples TRBV19 to TRBJ2-3; D ambiguous. V lost 7 bases and J 0 bases, leaving 2 bases between the germline ends. This CDR3 has 11 residues. In germline, CDR1 is LNHDA, CDR2 SQIVND (reference sequence). DNA for the CDR3: TGTGCCAGTACTAGCACAGATACGCAGTATTTT. Translated: CASTSTDTQYF.

This clone was found a few times. The chain employs TRBV28 and TRBJ2-7; 10 bases match TRBD2. The J segment lost 7 bases and the V segment lost 3 bases, leaving 9 bases of the junction unmatched. Germline V gene data show CDR1 as MDHEN and CDR2 as SYDVKM. CDR3 size: 15 residues. The CDR3 region has the DNA TGTGCCAGCAGTTTCCCTAGCGGGAGATTGCGAGAGCAGTACTTC. This codes for CASSFPSGRLREQYF.

The gene calls are TRBV30 and TRBJ2-2; D uncertain. CDR1 is GTSNPN and CDR2 is SVGIG in the germline V gene (reference sequence). V was trimmed by 4 bases and J by 5 bases, leaving 5 bases between them. This CDR3 is built from 11 residues. CDR3 region: CAWTLTGELFF. CDR3 coding DNA: TGTGCCTGGACCCTTACCGGGGAGCTGTTTTTT.

The rearrangement joins TRBV13 to TRBJ2-7; D remains unclear. Germline assignment: CDR1 PRHDT and CDR2 FYEKMQ (reference sequence). V was pared by 6 bases and J by 2 bases, with 11 bases between. The CDR3 length is 13 residues. CDR3 sequence (DNA): TGTGCCAGCAGTCAAGCAGGCCCCTACGAGCAGTACTTC. Its translation is CASSQAGPYEQYF. The full variable domain, rest sourced from reference TRBV13 and TRBJ2-7, is AAGVIQSPRHLIKEKRETATLKCYPIPRHDTVYWYQQGPGQDPQFLISFYEKMQSDKGSIPDRFSAQQFSDYHSELNMSSLELGDSALYFCASSQAGPYEQYFGPGTRLTVT.

CDR3 amino acids: CASSLSRDSLYNEQFF. The CDR3 DNA reads TGTGCCAGCAGCTTGTCGCGGGACTCCCTCTACAATGAGCAGTTCTTC. This sequence joins TRBV7-2 and TRBJ2-1, with a weak D call TRBD2 (6 bases). Germline CDR1 reads SGHTA; CDR2 reads FQGNSA. Trimming took off 3 bases at V and 3 bases at J, with 15 bases between the two ends. The CDR3 is made up of 16 amino acids.